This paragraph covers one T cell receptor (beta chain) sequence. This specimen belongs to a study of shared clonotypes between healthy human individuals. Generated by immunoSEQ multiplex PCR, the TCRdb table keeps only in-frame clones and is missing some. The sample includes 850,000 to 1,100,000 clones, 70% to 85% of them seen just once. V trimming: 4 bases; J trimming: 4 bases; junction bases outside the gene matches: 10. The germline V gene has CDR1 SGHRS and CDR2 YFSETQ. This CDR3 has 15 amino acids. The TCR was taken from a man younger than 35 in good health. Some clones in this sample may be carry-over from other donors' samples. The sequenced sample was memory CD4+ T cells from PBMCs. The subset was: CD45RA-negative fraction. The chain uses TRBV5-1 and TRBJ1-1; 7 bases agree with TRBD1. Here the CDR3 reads CASSQGGLSSTEAFF. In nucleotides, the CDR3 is TGCGCCAGCAGCCAGGGGGGACTTAGCAGCACTGAAGCTTTCTTT.